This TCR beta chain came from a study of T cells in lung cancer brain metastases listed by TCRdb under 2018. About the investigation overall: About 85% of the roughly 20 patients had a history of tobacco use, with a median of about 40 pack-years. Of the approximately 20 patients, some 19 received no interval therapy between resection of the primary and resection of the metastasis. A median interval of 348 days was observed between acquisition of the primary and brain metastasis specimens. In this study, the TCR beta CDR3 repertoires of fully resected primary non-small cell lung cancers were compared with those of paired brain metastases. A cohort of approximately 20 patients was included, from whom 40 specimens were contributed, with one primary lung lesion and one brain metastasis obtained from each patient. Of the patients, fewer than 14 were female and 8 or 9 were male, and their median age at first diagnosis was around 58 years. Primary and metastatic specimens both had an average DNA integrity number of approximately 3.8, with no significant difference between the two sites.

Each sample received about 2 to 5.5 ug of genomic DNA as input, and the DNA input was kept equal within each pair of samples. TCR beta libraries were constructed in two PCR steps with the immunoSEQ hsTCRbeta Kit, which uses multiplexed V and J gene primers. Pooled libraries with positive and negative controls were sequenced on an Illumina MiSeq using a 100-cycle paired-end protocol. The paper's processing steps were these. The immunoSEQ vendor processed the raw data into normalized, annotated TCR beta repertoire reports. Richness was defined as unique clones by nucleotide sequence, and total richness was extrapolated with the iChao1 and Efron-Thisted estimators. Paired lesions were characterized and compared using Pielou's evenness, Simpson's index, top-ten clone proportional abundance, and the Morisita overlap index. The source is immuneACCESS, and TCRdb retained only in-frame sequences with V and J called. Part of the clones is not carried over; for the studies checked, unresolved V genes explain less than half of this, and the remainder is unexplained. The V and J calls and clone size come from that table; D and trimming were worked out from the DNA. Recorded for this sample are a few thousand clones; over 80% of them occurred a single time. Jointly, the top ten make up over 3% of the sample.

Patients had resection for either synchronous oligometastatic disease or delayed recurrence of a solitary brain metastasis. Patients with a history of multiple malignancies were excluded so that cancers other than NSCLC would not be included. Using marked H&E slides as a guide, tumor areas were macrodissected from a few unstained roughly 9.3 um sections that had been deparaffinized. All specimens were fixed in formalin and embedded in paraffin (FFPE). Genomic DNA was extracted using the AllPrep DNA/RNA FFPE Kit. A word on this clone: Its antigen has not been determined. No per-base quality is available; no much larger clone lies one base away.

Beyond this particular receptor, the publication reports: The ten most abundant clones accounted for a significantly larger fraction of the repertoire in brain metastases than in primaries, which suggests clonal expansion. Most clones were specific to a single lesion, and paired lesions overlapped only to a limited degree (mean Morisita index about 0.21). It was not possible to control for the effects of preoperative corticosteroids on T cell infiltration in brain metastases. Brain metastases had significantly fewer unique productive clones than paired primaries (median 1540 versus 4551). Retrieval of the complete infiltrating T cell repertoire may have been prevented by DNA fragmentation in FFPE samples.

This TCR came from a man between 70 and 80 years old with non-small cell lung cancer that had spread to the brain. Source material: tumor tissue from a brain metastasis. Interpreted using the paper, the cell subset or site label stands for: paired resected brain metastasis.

Read as DNA, the sequence is TGTGCCAGCAGCGCAATAAGAGGACAGGGCGCTGAAGCTTTCTTT. This encodes CASSAIRGQGAEAFF. The chain is encoded by TRBV9 joined to TRBJ1-1; 8 central nucleotides agree with TRBD1. CDR3 length: 15 amino acids, cysteine to phenylalanine. The only DNA kept is the CDR3, 45 bases in frame from the first base. The germline V gene gives CDR1 as SGDLS and CDR2 as YYNGEE. V is trimmed back by 3 bases and J by 6 bases, and the junction contains 10 bases that no gene match accounts for.